The 31 T cell receptor beta chains below all came from one sample that was sequenced in a study of blood T cell repertoires in COVID-19. The assay was immunoSEQ multiplex PCR, and TCRdb's table has in-frame clones only and misses some. The table shows approximately 490,000 clones, with about nine tenths occurring only once. The sequenced sample was PBMCs or T cells enriched from blood (not recorded which). The receptors here all came from a young woman who had recovered from COVID-19.

The sample holds a few counts of this clone. The chain is built from TRBV11-2 and TRBJ2-3; 14 bases fit TRBD2. This CDR3 has 17 amino acids. The junction had 8 bases not matched to a gene; V was cut back by 4 bases and J by 5 bases. CDR1 is SGHAT, CDR2 FQNNGV, per germline. The CDR3 reads CASSSRGGLAGGDTQYF. The CDR3 DNA reads TGTGCCAGCAGCTCCCGAGGCGGACTAGCGGGGGGAGATACGCAGTATTTT.

This clone was picked up a small number of times. The CDR3 region has the DNA TGCGCCAGCAGCACTGGACAGGGGAAAGCTTTCTTT. Translation gives CASSTGQGKAFF. V usage is TRBV5-1 and J usage is TRBJ1-1, with 9 nucleotides matching TRBD1. V lost 4 bases and J lost 9; bases outside the gene matches: 4. The CDR3 length is 12 residues. Germline V gene sequence: CDR1 SGHRS, CDR2 YFSETQ.

J is TRBJ1-4 and V is TRBV19; TRBD1 is a possible D gene (6 bases). Germline V CDR1 and CDR2: LNHDA, SQIVND (reference sequence). Between the trimmed V and J ends, which lost 5 bases and 3 bases, there was a span of 19 bases. This CDR3 spans 17 amino acids. The CDR3 bases are TGTGCCAGTAGTTCCAACCCCCCGGGGGGCCCTAATGAAAAACTGTTTTTT. It translates to CASSSNPPGGPNEKLFF. Full variable domain (outside the CDR3, taken from reference TRBV19 and TRBJ1-4): DGGITQSPKYLFRKEGQNVTLSCEQNLNHDAMYWYRQDPGQGLRLIYYSQIVNDFQKGDIAEGYSVSREKKESFPLTVTSAQKNPTAFYLCASSSNPPGGPNEKLFFGSGTQLSVL.

The gene calls are TRBV11-2 and TRBJ2-1; TRBD2 might be the D (6 bases). From germline, CDR1 is SGHAT and CDR2 FQNNGV. V was pared by 5 bases and J by 0 bases, with 14 bases between. This CDR3 region has 16 residues. CDR3 sequence reads: CASSQLRGSSYNEQFF. CDR3 DNA: TGTGCCAGCAGCCAACTCCGGGGGAGCTCCTACAATGAGCAGTTCTTC.

The V gene is TRBV5-1, the J gene TRBJ2-3; 7 bases fit TRBD1. V lost 0 bases and J lost 5; bases outside the gene matches: 12. The CDR3 loop spans 17 amino acids. Germline loops: CDR1 SGHRS, CDR2 YFSETQ. The CDR3 loop reads CASSLAAGGRVRDTQYF. CDR3 in DNA: TGCGCCAGCAGCTTGGCCGCAGGGGGTCGGGTGAGAGATACGCAGTATTTT.

The gene calls are TRBV10-2 and TRBJ2-7; TRBD1 agrees at 8 bases. With V trimmed by 4 bases and J by 2 bases, 1 base remained unmatched. Germline V lookup: CDR1 WSHSY, CDR2 SAAADI. The CDR3 is made up of 13 amino acids. The CDR3 here is CASSVQGAYEQYF. The CDR3 coding sequence is TGCGCCAGCAGTGTACAGGGGGCCTACGAGCAGTACTTC.

The CDR3 is CASSLSGGEKLFF. CDR3 nucleotides: TGTGCCAGCAGCTTGTCCGGAGGAGAAAAACTGTTTTTT. The V and J genes are TRBV5-4 and TRBJ1-4; D is uncertain. Between the trimmed V and J ends, which lost 1 base and 8 bases, there was a span of 9 bases. The V gene's germline CDR1 is SGHNT and CDR2 YYREEE (reference sequence). The CDR3 spans 13 residues.

The sample holds one count of this clone. The V call is TRBV18, the J call TRBJ1-6; D is uncertain. Germline V lookup: CDR1 KGHSH, CDR2 LQKENI. Trimming cost V 2 bases and J 3 bases, with 11 bases left between them. The CDR3 is 16 amino acids. CDR3 loop: CASSPRGFFYNSPLHF. DNA of the CDR3: TGTGCCAGCTCACCAAGAGGGTTTTTCTATAATTCACCCCTCCACTTT.

V and J are TRBV30 and TRBJ1-5; 9 nucleotides agree with TRBD1. This CDR3 spans 16 amino acids. J lost 4 bases, V lost 6 bases, and 13 bases had no gene match. Germline values: CDR1 GTSNPN, CDR2 SVGIG (reference sequence). As DNA, the CDR3 is TGTGCCTGCGGGGAAGCAAACGGACAGGGGAATCAGCCCCAGCATTTT. This encodes CACGEANGQGNQPQHF.

For the CDR3, the DNA is TGTGCCAGCAGTTTAGCGCCGGGACTTGCCTCTACTGAAGCTTTCTTT. Its translation: CASSLAPGLASTEAFF. The chain couples TRBV28 to TRBJ1-1; the D gene is possibly TRBD1 (5 bases). CDR1 is MDHEN, CDR2 SYDVKM, per germline. V lost 2 bases and J 5 bases, leaving 18 bases between the germline ends. The CDR3 runs 16 residues.

The V call is TRBV24-1, the J call TRBJ2-7, with D possibly being TRBD2 (6 bases). The ends were cut back, 4 bases at V and 7 bases at J, with 16 bases in the middle. Germline V gives CDR1 KGHDR, CDR2 SFDVKD. The CDR3 contains 14 residues. The CDR3 DNA sequence: TGTGCCACCAGTGACCCGACCGGGACTCGGGAGCAGTACTTC. It translates to CATSDPTGTREQYF.

The CDR3 region is CASSHGRTSRTGELFF. CDR3 DNA sequence: TGCGCCAGCAGCCACGGACGGACTAGCCGCACCGGGGAGCTGTTTTTT. V is TRBV4-1 and J is TRBJ2-2; 8 nucleotides align to TRBD2. V lost 3 bases and J lost 4; bases outside the gene matches: 7. Germline V gene sequence: CDR1 MGHRA, CDR2 YSYEKL. The CDR3 loop spans 16 amino acids.

The rearrangement links TRBV5-5 to TRBJ2-2, with D maybe TRBD1 (5 bases). V was pared by 4 bases and J by 4 bases, with 14 bases between. CDR3 size: 15 residues. Germline CDR1 reads SGHKS; CDR2 reads YYEKEE (reference sequence). The CDR3: CASSPQGEGTGELFF. CDR3 in DNA: TGTGCCAGCAGCCCGCAAGGGGAAGGCACCGGGGAGCTGTTTTTT. Variable domain in full (rest from reference TRBV5-5 and TRBJ2-2): DAGVTQSPTHLIKTRGQQVTLRCSPISGHKSVSWYQQVLGQGPQFIFQYYEKEERGRGNFPDRFSARQFPNYSSELNVNALLLGDSALYLCASSPQGEGTGELFFGEGSRLTVL.

This chain links TRBV2 with TRBJ2-5, with TRBD1 as a possible D gene (5 bases). Per germline, CDR1 SNHLY and CDR2 FYNNEI. The CDR3 is made up of 14 amino acids. Trimming cost V 5 bases and J 2 bases, with 12 bases left between them. The CDR3 DNA reads TGTGCCAGCAGTTGGACGACAGCGCAAGAGACCCAGTACTTC. As protein: CASSWTTAQETQYF.

The rearrangement links TRBV18 to TRBJ1-4; 7 bases agree with TRBD1. J lost 8 bases, V lost 2 bases, and 17 bases had no gene match. Per the germline V gene, CDR1 is KGHSH and CDR2 is LQKENI. CDR3 length: 18 amino acids. The CDR3 loop is CASSPRGLEGAVGEKLFF. Written as DNA, the CDR3 is TGTGCCAGCTCACCAAGAGGATTAGAGGGGGCGGTCGGAGAAAAACTGTTTTTT.

The V call is TRBV12-3 or TRBV12-4, the J call TRBJ1-2; 7 bases are shared with TRBD1. The V segment lost 6 bases and the J segment 4 bases; nucleotides outside the gene matches: 5. The CDR3 length is 13 residues. The CDR3 DNA is TGTGCCAGCAGCCCCCGGGACAGCTATGGCTACACCTTC. Translating it yields CASSPRDSYGYTF.

The chain has TRBV7-8 and TRBJ1-4; tentatively, D is TRBD1 (6 bases). The CDR3 contains 15 residues. CDR1 is SGHVS, CDR2 FQNEAQ, per germline. V was trimmed by 1 base and J by 6 bases, leaving 12 bases between them. CDR3 amino acids: CASSLVSRTDEKLFF. The DNA of the CDR3 is TGTGCCAGCAGCTTAGTTTCCCGGACAGATGAAAAACTGTTTTTT.

The chain has TRBV19 and TRBJ1-1; possible D gene TRBD1, 6 bases. The germline V gene encodes CDR1 LNHDA and CDR2 SQIVND (reference sequence). Trimming stripped 6 bases from V and 1 base from J, with 18 bases between. This CDR3 has 16 residues. The CDR3 loop is CASRTDRTDQNTEAFF. The CDR3 DNA sequence: TGTGCCAGTAGAACAGACAGGACCGATCAGAACACTGAAGCTTTCTTT.

This clone was recorded a few times. The chain carries TRBV18 and TRBJ1-1; D gene uncertain. There are 16 residues in the CDR3. Deletions cut 4 bases from V and 2 bases from J, with 17 bases between. The germline CDR1 and CDR2 sequences are KGHSH and LQKENI. The CDR3 region is CASSRNIRSENTEAFF. The CDR3 DNA reads TGTGCCAGCTCACGTAATATTCGGTCTGAAAACACTGAAGCTTTCTTT.

The V gene is TRBV10-2, the J gene TRBJ1-5; no definite D call. This CDR3 contains 10 residues. Germline values: CDR1 WSHSY, CDR2 SAAADI. Trimming cost V 8 bases and J 5 bases, with 4 bases left between them. The CDR3 protein is CASLYQPQHF. CDR3 in DNA: TGCGCCAGCCTCTATCAGCCCCAGCATTTT.

The rearrangement joins TRBV3-1 (or the pseudogene TRBV3-2) to TRBJ2-3; maybe TRBD1 (5 bases). V was pared by 0 bases and J by 6 bases, with 10 bases between. The CDR3 covers 14 residues. Per the germline V gene, CDR1 is LGHDT and CDR2 is YNNKEL (reference sequence). The CDR3 DNA is TGTGCCAGCAGCCAAGAAGGGTACAGGGATACGCAGTATTTT. It is translated as CASSQEGYRDTQYF.

This clone was picked up one time. The J gene is TRBJ1-2, the V gene TRBV24-1; D is ambiguous. V was trimmed by 4 bases and J by 5 bases, leaving 7 bases between them. This CDR3 is built from 12 residues. Germline V gives CDR1 KGHDR, CDR2 SFDVKD. DNA of the CDR3: TGTGCCACCAGTGAGATCGGGTATGGCTACACCTTC. Translating gives CATSEIGYGYTF.

The rearrangement joins TRBV28 to TRBJ1-2; 10 nucleotides align to TRBD1. The CDR3 totals 15 residues. V was pared by 4 bases and J by 6 bases, with 8 bases of the junction left unmatched. Germline assignment: CDR1 MDHEN and CDR2 SYDVKM. This CDR3 reads CASSSGDRGGHGYTF. CDR3 bases: TGTGCCAGCAGTTCGGGGGACAGGGGAGGCCATGGCTACACCTTC.

The rearrangement links TRBV11-2 to TRBJ2-7, with 8 bases fitting TRBD1. Germline values: CDR1 SGHAT, CDR2 FQNNGV. Losses at the gene ends were 0 bases for V and 6 bases for J; bases not matched to a gene: 10. The CDR3 runs 16 residues. The CDR3 nucleotides are TGTGCCAGCAGCTTAGATATAGAGACAGGGGAGAGCGAGCAGTACTTC. Translation gives CASSLDIETGESEQYF.

The rearrangement uses TRBV18 and TRBJ1-3; 8 bases align to TRBD1. V trimming: 4 bases; J trimming: 3 bases; junction bases outside the gene matches: 14. Per germline, CDR1 KGHSH and CDR2 LQKENI. The CDR3 totals 18 residues. Here the CDR3 DNA reads TGTGCCAGCTCACTGAACAAGGGCGACAGGGGCTATGGAAACACCATATATTTT. It specifies CASSLNKGDRGYGNTIYF.

This chain joins TRBV10-3 and TRBJ1-2; D call uncertain. This CDR3 is 11 amino acids long. Per germline, CDR1 ENHRY and CDR2 SYGVKD. V lost 3 bases and J lost 6, with 5 bases in between. CDR3 sequence: CAISDTDGYTF. Written as DNA, the CDR3 is TGTGCCATCAGTGATACGGATGGCTACACCTTC.

CDR3 loop: CASRRTGGLFEAFF. CDR3 coding DNA: TGTGCCAGCAGGCGGACAGGGGGGCTGTTTGAAGCTTTCTTT. This chain joins TRBV2 and TRBJ1-1, with 10 bases identical to TRBD1. The germline V gene has CDR1 SNHLY and CDR2 FYNNEI. The V and J ends lost 6 bases and 7 bases, in that order; junction bases with no gene match: 8. The CDR3 sequence is 14 residues long.

The chain combines TRBV12-3 or TRBV12-4 with TRBJ2-1, with no clear D. The V and J ends lost 4 bases and 6 bases respectively, with 4 bases between them. CDR3 size: 11 residues. CDR3 coding DNA: TGTGCCAGCAGTTCCCTCAATGAGCAGTTCTTC. Protein: CASSSLNEQFF.

V gene TRBV7-8 combines with J gene TRBJ1-1; D is undetermined. Trimming cost V 4 bases and J 1 base, with 7 bases left between them. The germline gives CDR1 SGHVS, CDR2 FQNEAQ. The CDR3 runs to 13 residues. The CDR3 nucleotides are TGTGCCAGCAGCTACCTAAGGAACACTGAAGCTTTCTTT. Its translation is CASSYLRNTEAFF.

V gene TRBV5-1 combines with J gene TRBJ2-7; TRBD1 matches 12 bases. CDR1 is SGHRS and CDR2 is YFSETQ in the germline V gene. The CDR3 length is 16 residues. J was trimmed by 5 bases and V by 0 bases; bases with no gene match: 6. The CDR3 region has the DNA TGCGCCAGCAGCTTGGGACCGGGACAGGGGGCCCACGAGCAGTACTTC. Its protein product is CASSLGPGQGAHEQYF.

Note on this clone: The sample contains more than one DNA sequence encoding this CDR3. The chain combines TRBV12-3 or TRBV12-4 with TRBJ1-2, with D tentatively TRBD1 (6 bases). V lost 3 bases, J lost 11 bases, and 16 bases lay in between. This CDR3 is 13 amino acids long. The chain's CDR3 is CASSFGGAGGYTF. In nucleotides, the CDR3 is TGTGCCAGCAGTTTCGGGGGCGCGGGGGGATACACCTTC.